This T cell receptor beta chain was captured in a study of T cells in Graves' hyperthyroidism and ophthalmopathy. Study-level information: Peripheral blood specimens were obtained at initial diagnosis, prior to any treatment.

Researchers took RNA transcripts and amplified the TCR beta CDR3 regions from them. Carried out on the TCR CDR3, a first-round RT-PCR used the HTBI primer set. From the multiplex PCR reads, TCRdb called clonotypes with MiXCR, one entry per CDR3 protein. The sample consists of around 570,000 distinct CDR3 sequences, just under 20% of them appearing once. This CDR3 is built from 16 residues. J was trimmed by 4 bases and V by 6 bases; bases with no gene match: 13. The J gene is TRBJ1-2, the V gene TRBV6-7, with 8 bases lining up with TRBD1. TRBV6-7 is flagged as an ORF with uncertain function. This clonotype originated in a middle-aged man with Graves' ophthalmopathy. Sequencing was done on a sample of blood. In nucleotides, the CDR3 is TGTGCCAGCAGCACTCGTCCGGGACAGGCGGGCTATGGCTACACCTTC. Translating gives CASSTRPGQAGYGYTF.